The rows below give T cell receptor beta chains drawn from one sample of a study of cytomegalovirus exposure and HLA in healthy donors. The table came from immunoSEQ multiplex PCR; TCRdb's copy has only in-frame clones and leaves some out. This table has around 200,000 clones, 65% to 75% appearing once. The source material was PBMCs. The receptors were gathered from a man younger than 40 in good health and CMV-seropositive. Both conserved end residues are part of each CDR3. Each record gives: V gene, clone size, D gene, J gene, CDR3 DNA, CDR3 protein. The D gene is left open where the match is weak. Not all rows give a size; the values are once, few, many and, for expanded clones, a class.

TRBV7-3	few	NA	TRBJ2-1	TGTGCCAGCAGCTCTGTGGGCCCCTACAATGAGCAGTTCTTC	CASSSVGPYNEQFF
TRBV6-1	NA	NA	TRBJ2-5	TGTGCCAGCAGTCGGATGGGGCAGCGGGAAGAGACCCAGTACTTC	CASSRMGQREETQYF
TRBV6-6	NA	NA	TRBJ1-2	TGTGCCAGCAGTTACAAAAAATACGGGGATGGCTACACCTTC	CASSYKKYGDGYTF
TRBV18	NA	NA	TRBJ2-5	TGTGCCAGCTCACCAAAGCGAGCGGGTGGAGACGAGACCCAGTACTTC	CASSPKRAGGDETQYF
TRBV5-8	NA	NA	TRBJ2-3	TGTGCCAGCAGCATGATCCGGACAGCTATCACAGATACGCAGTATTTT	CASSMIRTAITDTQYF
TRBV11-1	NA	TRBD2	TRBJ2-1	TGTGCCAGCAGTCCAGCGGGGAATGAGCAGTTCTTC	CASSPAGNEQFF
TRBV9	NA	NA	TRBJ1-2	TGTGCCAGCAGCGTACCGAAGACAGGCCCAGGATACTATGGCTACACCTTC	CASSVPKTGPGYYGYTF
TRBV25-1	NA	NA	TRBJ1-1	TGTGCCAGCAGTGGATCTACAGGGCGTTGGACTGAAGCTTTCTTT	CASSGSTGRWTEAFF
TRBV4-1	NA	TRBD1	TRBJ2-7	TGCGCCAGCAGCCAACCGACCCGACAGGGATCATACGAGCAGTACTTC	CASSQPTRQGSYEQYF
TRBV15	NA	NA	TRBJ1-1	TGTGCCACCAGCAGGGAGGTTAGGGCGAACACTGAAGCTTTCTTT	CATSREVRANTEAFF
TRBV19	NA	NA	TRBJ1-5	TGTGCCAGTAGTATCAGGACGGCCTACAGTCAGCCAGGGAGCAATCAGCCCCAGCATTTT	CASSIRTAYSQPGSNQPQHF
TRBV19	NA	NA	TRBJ2-2	TGTGCCAGTAGTATAGGATGGGACACCAACACCGGGGAGCTGTTTTTT	CASSIGWDTNTGELFF
TRBV2	NA	TRBD2	TRBJ2-5	TGTGCCAGCAGAGGAATGGGCGGGGGACAAGAGACCCAGTACTTC	CASRGMGGGQETQYF
TRBV20-1	NA	NA	TRBJ2-7	TGCAGTGCTCCCGAGGCCTACGAGCAGTACTTC	CSAPEAYEQYF
TRBV27	NA	NA	TRBJ2-6	TGTGCCAGCAGTTTTAGGAGTTCTGGGGCCAACGTCCTGACTTTC	CASSFRSSGANVLTF
TRBV7-9	NA	NA	TRBJ2-3	TGTGCCAGCAGCTTAGGCGGGACAGATACGCAGTATTTT	CASSLGGTDTQYF
TRBV6-6	NA	TRBD2	TRBJ2-5	TGTGCCAGCAGACCCCCGACTAGCGGGGGGGCAAAGACCCAGTACTTC	CASRPPTSGGAKTQYF
TRBV18	NA	NA	TRBJ1-2	TGTGCCAGCTCACCAAGAGATAACTATGGCTACACCTTC	CASSPRDNYGYTF
TRBV5-8	NA	NA	TRBJ1-3	TGTGCCAGCAGCGCTGCGGCGAGCTCTGGAAACACCATATATTTT	CASSAAASSGNTIYF
TRBV7-3	NA	NA	TRBJ2-1	TGTGCCAGCAGCTTCGGGATCTACAATGAGCAGTTCTTC	CASSFGIYNEQFF
TRBV7-9	NA	TRBD1	TRBJ1-2	TGTGCCAGCAGCTCCGGGACAGATAACTATGGCTACACCTTC	CASSSGTDNYGYTF
TRBV6-6	NA	NA	TRBJ1-2	TGTGCCAGCAGTCCAGGGTACGATGGCTACACCTTC	CASSPGYDGYTF
TRBV7-3	NA	TRBD2	TRBJ2-1	TGTGCCAGCAGCTTAACTGGCGGGGGAACCTACAATGAGCAGTTCTTC	CASSLTGGGTYNEQFF
TRBV2	NA	TRBD2	TRBJ2-7	TGTGCCAGCCGGACGGATGCTAGCGGGACCGGGGAGCAGTACTTC	CASRTDASGTGEQYF
TRBV6-1	once	NA	TRBJ1-3	TGTGCCAGCAGTGAAGTGGAGGGCTCTGGAGACACCATATATTTT	CASSEVEGSGDTIYF
TRBV9	NA	TRBD2	TRBJ2-5	TGTGCCAGCAGTCATGGGACTAGCGGGAGGCCCCCACCTCTTCAAGAGACCCAGTACTTC	CASSHGTSGRPPPLQETQYF
TRBV29-1	NA	NA	TRBJ1-1	TGCAGCGGGGAAACAGGGTCGAACACTGAAGCTTTCTTT	CSGETGSNTEAFF
TRBV6-1	once	TRBD1	TRBJ2-2	TGTGCCAGCAGTGAACTTGGGACAGGGTGGCGTGGCACCGGGGAGCTGTTTTTT	CASSELGTGWRGTGELFF
TRBV5-4	NA	TRBD1	TRBJ2-3	TGTGCCAGCAGCTCCGACAGGGGGATGACAGATACGCAGTATTTT	CASSSDRGMTDTQYF
TRBV30	NA	NA	TRBJ2-7	TGTGCCTGGAGGCCCGGGGAAACCTACGAGCAGTACTTC	CAWRPGETYEQYF
TRBV7-7	NA	NA	TRBJ2-5	TGTGCTAGCAGCTTAGCCGGCCATGACGGGGAGACCCAGTACTTC	CASSLAGHDGETQYF
TRBV14	once	TRBD2	TRBJ2-5	TGTGCCAGCAGCCAAGGGCCTTTAGCGGGGGGCTCATACCAAGAGACCCAGTACTTC	CASSQGPLAGGSYQETQYF
TRBV29-1	NA	NA	TRBJ2-3	TGCAGCGTTGAAGGCCGGGAGAATCGAGATACGCAGTATTTT	CSVEGRENRDTQYF
TRBV15	NA	TRBD1	TRBJ1-5	TGTGCCACCAGCAGAGAGAAACAGGGGGGCGAGCCCCAGCATTTT	CATSREKQGGEPQHF
TRBV2	NA	NA	TRBJ2-5	TGTGCCAGCAGTGATAGGGACATCCAAGAGACCCAGTACTTC	CASSDRDIQETQYF
TRBV11-2	NA	NA	TRBJ2-4	TGTGCCAGCAGCTTAAGGGGGAGGGGTAACATTCAGTACTTC	CASSLRGRGNIQYF
TRBV5-6	NA	TRBD2	TRBJ2-7	TGTGCCAGCAGCTTAATAGCGGGAGCCGGCGAGCAGTACTTC	CASSLIAGAGEQYF
TRBV19	NA	NA	TRBJ2-1	TGTGCCAGTAGTTTTGCTCCGGGTCCCAATGAGCAGTTCTTC	CASSFAPGPNEQFF
TRBV7-9	few	NA	TRBJ2-1	TGTGCCAGCAGCTTCGAAGTCCAGGGGCAGTTCTTC	CASSFEVQGQFF
TRBV6-5	few	NA	TRBJ1-1	TGTGCCAGCAGCCCCCGGGGGGAATGGGACACTGAAGCTTTCTTT	CASSPRGEWDTEAFF
TRBV7-2	NA	TRBD2	TRBJ2-7	TGTGCCAGCAGCTGGGGGACTAGCGGAATCTACGAGCAGTACTTC	CASSWGTSGIYEQYF
TRBV4-1	NA	TRBD1	TRBJ2-1	TGCGCCAGCAGCCACCGGCAGGGGGATAATGAGCAGTTCTTC	CASSHRQGDNEQFF